These 11 T cell receptor beta chains came from one sample sequenced in a study of T cells in tuberculosis. Only in-frame clones appear in the TCRdb table, and some are missing; sequencing was by immunoSEQ multiplex PCR. The sample records fewer than 40,000 clones, roughly 90% being singletons. Regarding time point: new active TB diagnosis, blood taken before or within 7 days of starting treatment. The sample in question was PBMCs, obtained at tuberculosis diagnosis. The receptor source for this set is an adult with tuberculosis.

The rearrangement links TRBV6-1 to TRBJ2-1; TRBD1 agrees at 10 bases. The CDR3 spans 14 residues. Germline assignment: CDR1 MNHNS and CDR2 SASEGT. V lost 6 bases to trimming and J lost 7 bases; unmatched junction nucleotides: 6. For the CDR3, the DNA is TGTGCCAGCAGAACGACAGGGGGCGGGAATGAGCAGTTCTTC. This sequence encodes CASRTTGGGNEQFF.

The CDR3 DNA follows: TGTGCCAGCAGCCAATCGGGACAGGGCGACTACGAGCAGTACTTC. Its translation is CASSQSGQGDYEQYF. This chain links TRBV16 with TRBJ2-7, with 9 bases matching TRBD1. Germline CDR1 KGHSY, CDR2 FQNENV. Trimming took 0 bases from V and 3 from J; bases not matched to a gene: 3. The CDR3 has 15 residues.

V and J are TRBV29-1 and TRBJ1-1; TRBD1 agrees at 8 bases. This CDR3 spans 15 amino acids. With 4 bases clipped from V and 2 bases from J, the junction kept 9 bases outside the gene matches. Germline loops: CDR1 SQVTM, CDR2 ANQGSEA. The CDR3, as DNA: TGCAGCGTTGCAAGCGGGACAGGCGCTAACACTGAAGCTTTCTTT. Translation gives CSVASGTGANTEAFF.

The rearrangement joins TRBV7-2 to TRBJ1-1; 9 nucleotides match TRBD1. This CDR3 contains 17 residues. V dropped 5 bases and J dropped 0; count of bases not matched to a gene: 10. Germline V CDR1 and CDR2: SGHTA, FQGNSA. The CDR3 DNA follows: TGTGCCAGCAGCCATCCCCGTGGGACAGGGATGAACACTGAAGCTTTCTTT. Amino acid sequence: CASSHPRGTGMNTEAFF.

This chain's CDR3 is CASSGTGADTQYF. CDR3 sequence (DNA): TGTGCCAGCTCGGGGACAGGGGCAGATACGCAGTATTTT. This chain links TRBV18 with TRBJ2-3; 10 bases are shared with TRBD1. Trimming at V came to 6 bases and at J to 4 bases, leaving 1 base not matched to a gene. The CDR3 spans 13 residues. The germline V gene encodes CDR1 KGHSH and CDR2 LQKENI.

V usage is TRBV10-1 and J usage is TRBJ2-2; TRBD1 is a possible D gene (6 bases). Germline CDR1 reads WNHNN; CDR2 reads SYGVQD (reference sequence). V was trimmed by 10 bases and J by 6 bases, leaving 9 bases between them. This CDR3 has 11 residues. Written as DNA, the CDR3 is TGCGCCATACAGGGTGCCGGGGAGCTGTTTTTT. It encodes CAIQGAGELFF.

V and J are TRBV20-1 and TRBJ1-2; no reliable D call. The CDR3 has 11 residues. Germline V gives CDR1 DFQATT, CDR2 SNEGSKA (reference sequence). Trimming removed 1 base at V and 6 bases at J, with 6 bases between. CDR3 bases: TGCAGTGCTAGAGTCCTCGATGGCTACACCTTC. Residues: CSARVLDGYTF.

This chain uses TRBV5-5 with TRBJ2-5; D might be TRBD1 (5 bases). The length of the CDR3 is 15 residues. The germline V gene encodes CDR1 SGHKS and CDR2 YYEKEE (reference sequence). Trimming cost V 4 bases and J 2 bases, with 15 bases left between them. Here the CDR3 reads CASSLGLTVQETQYF. The CDR3 DNA follows: TGTGCCAGCAGCCTAGGGCTGACAGTGCAAGAGACCCAGTACTTC.

This chain connects TRBV30 to TRBJ2-3, with 10 positions matching TRBD2. Germline values: CDR1 GTSNPN, CDR2 SVGIG (reference sequence). J was trimmed by 0 bases and V by 2 bases; bases with no gene match: 5. This CDR3 is 16 amino acids long. The CDR3 reads CAWSLAGGPSTDTQYF. The CDR3 region has the DNA TGTGCCTGGAGTTTAGCGGGGGGCCCAAGCACAGATACGCAGTATTTT.

The V gene is TRBV11-2, the J gene TRBJ1-5, with TRBD1 matching 10 bases. The CDR3 length is 19 residues. V lost 7 bases to trimming and J lost 0 bases; unmatched junction nucleotides: 15. Germline assignment: CDR1 SGHAT and CDR2 FQNNGV. The CDR3, as DNA: TGTGCCAGCACCTGGCAGGGACAGGGGCAAAAATATAGCAATCAGCCCCAGCATTTT. Translation gives CASTWQGQGQKYSNQPQHF.

V and J are TRBV11-2 and TRBJ1-2; 9 positions match TRBD1. The CDR3 has 15 residues. Per germline, CDR1 SGHAT and CDR2 FQNNGV. V dropped 4 bases and J dropped 8; count of bases not matched to a gene: 11. CDR3 bases: TGTGCCAGCAGCTCCGGGACAGGGTTCAGCGCGGGCTACACCTTC. Translated: CASSSGTGFSAGYTF. Full variable domain (rest looked up from reference TRBV11-2 and TRBJ1-2): EAGVAQSPRYKIIEKRQSVAFWCNPISGHATLYWYQQILGQGPKLLIQFQNNGVVDDSQLPKDRFSAERLKGVDSTLKIQPAKLEDSAVYLCASSSGTGFSAGYTFGSGTRLTVV.